The 29 T cell receptor beta chains presented below share a single source sample, sequenced in a study of shared clonotypes between healthy human individuals. The method was immunoSEQ multiplex PCR; TCRdb's version includes in-frame clones alone and lacks a portion of them. The sample holds more than 2,000,000 clones, about 92% seen once. The sequencing input was naive CD4+ T cells from PBMCs. The subset was: CD45RA+ positively selected. The receptor source for this set is a man aged 18 to 29 in good health. Some clones in this sample may be carry-over from other donors' samples.

In its sample, this clone was seen once. The chain has TRBV15 and TRBJ2-7; D may correspond to TRBD1 or TRBD2 (5 bases each). Deletions cut 0 bases from V and 5 bases from J, with 8 bases between. Germline values: CDR1 LNHNV, CDR2 YYDKDF (reference sequence). There are 13 residues in the CDR3. The CDR3 is CATSRDLGDEQYF. The CDR3 region has the DNA TGTGCCACCAGCAGAGATCTGGGGGACGAGCAGTACTTC.

CDR3 coding DNA: TGTGCCAGTTACAGGGGGGGCACTGAAGCTTTCTTT. This sequence encodes CASYRGGTEAFF. The chain is built from TRBV6-6 and TRBJ1-1, with TRBD1 matching 8 bases. This CDR3 region has 12 residues. V gave up 9 bases and J gave up 4 bases; unmatched junction bases: 4. The germline V gene has CDR1 MNHNY and CDR2 SVGAGI (reference sequence).

The V gene is TRBV21-1, the J gene TRBJ2-6. TRBV21-1 is marked as a pseudogene. The CDR3 totals 22 residues. This CDR3 is CASSSLRGAKGPFPSGANVLTF. The CDR3 nucleotides read TGTGCCAGCAGCTCGCTAAGGGGGGCCAAGGGGCCTTTCCCTTCTGGGGCCAACGTCCTGACTTTC.

This clone was seen a few times. V and J are TRBV28 and TRBJ1-4; D gene ambiguous. This CDR3 is 13 amino acids long. The germline gives CDR1 MDHEN, CDR2 SYDVKM. The germline V and J ends were trimmed by 11 bases and 2 bases, with 12 bases remaining between them. The CDR3 reads CAHGVQTNEKLFF. CDR3 nucleotide sequence: TGTGCCCACGGAGTGCAGACTAATGAAAAACTGTTTTTT.

Regarding this clone: This sample also contains other DNA sequences that code for the same CDR3. This chain joins TRBV18 and TRBJ2-1; maybe TRBD1 (6 bases). CDR1 and CDR2 (germline): KGHSH, LQKENI. V lost 4 bases to trimming and J lost 0 bases, with 7 bases between them. This CDR3 comprises 14 residues. The CDR3 DNA reads TGTGCCAGCTCACTGGACAGCTCCTACAATGAGCAGTTCTTC. This sequence encodes CASSLDSSYNEQFF. The complete variable domain, with remaining parts taken from reference TRBV18 and TRBJ2-1, reads NAGVMQNPRHLVRRRGQEARLRCSPMKGHSHVYWYRQLPEEGLKFMVYLQKENIIDESGMPKERFSAEFPKEGPSILRIQQVVRGDSAAYFCASSLDSSYNEQFFGPGTRLTVL.

The chain recombines TRBV5-6 with TRBJ1-4, with D unresolved. CDR3 size: 15 residues. Germline-derived CDR1 and CDR2 are SGHDT and YYEEEE. V gave up 1 base and J gave up 4 bases, with 11 bases separating them. The CDR3 sequence is CASSLTAYSNEKLFF. The CDR3 DNA reads TGTGCCAGCAGCTTGACGGCCTATAGTAATGAAAAACTGTTTTTT.

The chain links TRBV5-1 to TRBJ2-3, with 14 bases that match TRBD2. Germline V gives CDR1 SGHRS, CDR2 YFSETQ. The V segment lost 2 bases and the J segment 4 bases; nucleotides outside the gene matches: 3. The CDR3 has 16 amino acids. The CDR3 sequence is CASSFGTSGSADTQYF. For the CDR3, the DNA is TGCGCCAGCAGCTTCGGGACTAGCGGGAGTGCAGATACGCAGTATTTT.

For the CDR3, the DNA is TGTGCCAGCAATAGACAGGGTCTGCATGGCTACACCTTC. It is translated as CASNRQGLHGYTF. The chain links TRBV6-1 to TRBJ1-2; 7 bases map to TRBD1. The V gene end was trimmed by 7 bases and the J gene end by 6 bases; junction bases not matched to a gene: 8. CDR1 and CDR2 (germline): MNHNS, SASEGT. The CDR3 consists of 13 residues.

The rearrangement joins TRBV28 to TRBJ1-2, with 8 bases lining up with TRBD1. CDR1 and CDR2 (germline): MDHEN, SYDVKM. This CDR3 is 15 amino acids long. After removal of 3 bases from V and 10 bases from J, the junction contained 13 bases not matched to a gene. The chain's CDR3 is CASSLTQGVGLIYTF. Here the CDR3 DNA reads TGTGCCAGCAGTTTGACACAGGGGGTTGGTCTTATCTACACCTTC.

The V call is TRBV6-1, the J call TRBJ2-1; 15 bases are shared with TRBD2. The CDR3 loop spans 21 amino acids. Germline V CDR1 and CDR2: MNHNS, SASEGT. V dropped 1 base and J dropped 9; count of bases not matched to a gene: 19. The CDR3 loop reads CASSEVSWTSGRAGPVGEQFF. The CDR3 nucleotides read TGTGCCAGCAGTGAAGTATCGTGGACTAGCGGGAGGGCCGGGCCTGTCGGTGAGCAGTTCTTC.

This chain joins TRBV7-7 and TRBJ2-7, with TRBD1 matching 12 bases. The CDR3 length is 15 residues. The ends lost 5 bases at V and 5 bases at J; junction bases unmatched: 7. Germline-derived CDR1 and CDR2 are SSHAT and FNYEAQ (reference sequence). Here the CDR3 DNA reads TGTGCCAGCAGCCCGGGTGGGACAGGGGGCCACGAGCAGTACTTC. It encodes CASSPGGTGGHEQYF. The full variable domain, its missing parts supplied by reference TRBV7-7 and TRBJ2-7, is GAGVSQSPRYKVTKRGQDVTLRCDPISSHATLYWYQQALGQGPEFLTYFNYEAQPDKSGLPSDRFSAERPEGSISTLTIQRTEQRDSAMYRCASSPGGTGGHEQYFGPGTRLTVT.

V and J are TRBV7-9 and TRBJ2-1; a possible D gene is TRBD1 (6 bases). The CDR3 spans 15 residues. Between the trimmed V and J ends, which lost 0 bases and 6 bases, there was a span of 12 bases. The germline V gene has CDR1 SEHNR and CDR2 FQNEAQ (reference sequence). CDR3 region: CASSLAGTTLNEQFF. The CDR3 DNA reads TGTGCCAGCAGCTTAGCGGGGACAACCCTCAATGAGCAGTTCTTC.

As to this clone: The same CDR3 can be traced to other DNA sequences in this sample. CDR3 sequence reads: CASSVDRGTEAFF. As DNA, the CDR3 is TGTGCCAGCAGCGTAGACAGGGGGACTGAAGCTTTCTTT. The chain uses TRBV9 and TRBJ1-1, with TRBD1 matching over 8 bases. V was clipped by 0 bases and J by 5 bases; unmatched bases: 0. The CDR3 extends over 13 amino acids. CDR1 is SGDLS, CDR2 YYNGEE, per germline. The complete variable domain, with remaining parts taken from reference TRBV9 and TRBJ1-1, reads DSGVTQTPKHLITATGQRVTLRCSPRSGDLSVYWYQQSLDQGLQFLIQYYNGEERAKGNILERFSAQQFPDLHSELNLSSLELGDSALYFCASSVDRGTEAFFGQGTRLTVV.

The chain has TRBV7-3 and TRBJ1-4; a possible D gene is TRBD1 (5 bases). Trimming removed 7 bases from V and 0 bases from J, with 15 bases in between. The CDR3 loop spans 16 amino acids. The germline gives CDR1 SGHTA, CDR2 FQGTGA. The CDR3 loop reads CASKLRGIPTNEKLFF. The CDR3 nucleotides are TGTGCCAGCAAGCTTAGGGGCATCCCAACTAATGAAAAACTGTTTTTT.

V and J are TRBV6-5 and TRBJ1-1, with TRBD1 matching 7 bases. Germline V gene lookup returns CDR1 MNHEY and CDR2 SVGAGI. V trimming: 5 bases; J trimming: 5 bases; junction bases outside the gene matches: 8. This CDR3 is built from 14 residues. The CDR3 DNA reads TGTGCCAGCAGTACCCGACAGGGAGGTACTGAAGCTTTCTTT. Protein product: CASSTRQGGTEAFF.

The chain combines TRBV18 with TRBJ1-5, with D perhaps TRBD1 (5 bases). CDR1 KGHSH and CDR2 LQKENI come from the germline V gene. CDR3 length: 15 residues. V lost 3 bases, J lost 1 base, and 10 bases lay in between. The CDR3 DNA reads as TGTGCCAGCTCACCCCCACCAGGGAGCAATCAGCCCCAGCATTTT. Protein: CASSPPPGSNQPQHF. Drawing the rest from reference TRBV18 and TRBJ1-5, the complete variable domain is NAGVMQNPRHLVRRRGQEARLRCSPMKGHSHVYWYRQLPEEGLKFMVYLQKENIIDESGMPKERFSAEFPKEGPSILRIQQVVRGDSAAYFCASSPPPGSNQPQHFGDGTRLSIL.

Written as DNA, the CDR3 is TGTGCCAGCAGCTTATTCCCCCGTAGCGATTCATACGAGCAGTACTTC. Its translation is CASSLFPRSDSYEQYF. This chain uses TRBV7-2 with TRBJ2-7, with a possible D match to TRBD2 (5 bases). V shed 2 bases and J shed 4 bases, with 18 bases lying between them. This CDR3 spans 16 amino acids. Germline V CDR1 and CDR2: SGHTA, FQGNSA.

This chain links TRBV6-1 with TRBJ2-2; either TRBD1 or TRBD2 may fit D (5 bases each). This CDR3 is built from 16 residues. V lost 0 bases to trimming and J lost 2 bases, with 10 bases between them. Germline CDR1 reads MNHNS; CDR2 reads SASEGT. CDR3 coding DNA: TGTGCCAGCAGTGAAGCGAGGGGCCTAAACACCGGGGAGCTGTTTTTT. Encoded protein: CASSEARGLNTGELFF.

The V gene is TRBV6-5, the J gene TRBJ1-2; possibly TRBD1 for D (5 bases). This CDR3 comprises 13 residues. Trimming removed 2 bases at V and 5 bases at J, with 9 bases between. Germline V lookup: CDR1 MNHEY, CDR2 SVGAGI. The CDR3 region has the DNA TGTGCCAGCAGTTACGGACACCTATATGGCTACACCTTC. This codes for CASSYGHLYGYTF.

The table lists this clone with a few counts. This chain uses TRBV10-1 with TRBJ2-7; unclear D gene. V was cut by 6 bases and J by 4 bases, with 4 bases left in between. This CDR3 is 10 amino acids long. CDR1 is WNHNN, CDR2 SYGVQD, per germline (reference sequence). In nucleotides, the CDR3 is TGCGCCAGCAGCCCTTACGAGCAGTACTTC. This encodes CASSPYEQYF.

The chain has TRBV7-2 and TRBJ2-1; D perhaps matches TRBD2 (5 bases). The ends were cut back, 4 bases at V and 3 bases at J, with 10 bases in the middle. The germline V gene has CDR1 SGHTA and CDR2 FQGNSA. This CDR3 is 14 amino acids long. CDR3 loop: CASSSLRDYNEQFF. For the CDR3, the DNA is TGTGCCAGCAGCTCCCTTCGGGACTACAATGAGCAGTTCTTC.

This sequence joins TRBV6-5 and TRBJ2-3; D gene uncertain. CDR3 length: 14 residues. V lost 0 bases, J lost 3 bases, and 7 bases lay in between. Germline V gene lookup returns CDR1 MNHEY and CDR2 SVGAGI. DNA of the CDR3: TGTGCCAGCAGTTACTCCCCCCGGACAGATACGCAGTATTTT. It translates to CASSYSPRTDTQYF.

This clone was picked up one time. V and J are TRBV4-3 and TRBJ1-2; weak D call: TRBD1 (6 bases). The CDR3 extends over 14 amino acids. The V end lost 3 bases, the J end lost 0 bases, and 8 bases lay between the germline ends. The germline gives CDR1 LGHNA, CDR2 YSLEER. CDR3 residues: CASSQTGANYGYTF. In DNA form, the CDR3 reads TGCGCCAGCAGCCAGACAGGCGCTAACTATGGCTACACCTTC.

The chain is built from TRBV27 and TRBJ2-5, with 8 positions matching TRBD2. The J call is doubtful: the DNA matches TRBJ2-7 better. CDR1 and CDR2 from the germline V gene are MNHEY and SMNVEV (reference sequence). This CDR3 has 16 amino acids. The DNA for the CDR3 is TGTGCCAGCAGTTTAAAGGCCCTAGCGGGCTCCTACGAGCAGTACTTC. This sequence encodes CASSLKALAGSYEQYF.

This chain uses TRBV10-1 with TRBJ2-3; D possibly corresponds to TRBD1 (6 bases). The CDR3 has 14 amino acids. Germline CDR1 reads WNHNN; CDR2 reads SYGVQD (reference sequence). V lost 4 bases and J lost 3, with 11 bases in between. CDR3 amino acids: CASSAGARTDTQYF. The DNA of the CDR3 is TGCGCCAGCAGTGCAGGGGCGCGGACAGATACGCAGTATTTT.

The CDR3 here is CAWISGQVNTEAFF. DNA of the CDR3: TGTGCCTGGATATCTGGACAGGTCAACACTGAAGCTTTCTTT. The chain combines TRBV30 with TRBJ1-1; 7 nucleotides agree with TRBD1. V lost 4 bases and J lost 2; bases outside the gene matches: 7. Per the germline V gene, CDR1 is GTSNPN and CDR2 is SVGIG (reference sequence). The CDR3 is 14 amino acids.

The chain uses TRBV7-3 and TRBJ2-5; D perhaps matches TRBD2 (6 bases). The V and J ends lost 6 bases and 4 bases respectively, with 18 bases between them. The CDR3 contains 15 residues. Germline CDR1 reads SGHTA; CDR2 reads FQGTGA. The CDR3 loop reads CASRMGGRVGETQYF. The DNA of the CDR3 is TGTGCCAGCAGGATGGGGGGAAGGGTCGGAGAGACCCAGTACTTC.

This clone appeared once. The chain combines TRBV6-5 with TRBJ1-1; D is perhaps TRBD1 (6 bases). CDR1 and CDR2 from the germline V gene are MNHEY and SVGAGI. The CDR3 runs to 15 residues. Trimming removed 5 bases at V and 7 bases at J, with 20 bases between. The CDR3 reads CASSPPGGLKGEAFF. DNA of the CDR3: TGTGCCAGCAGTCCCCCGGGGGGCTTGAAGGGTGAAGCTTTCTTT.

V is TRBV28 and J is TRBJ2-1, with 10 bases that match TRBD2. Unmatched junction bases numbered 7, after V lost 3 bases and J lost 8 bases. The CDR3 runs to 15 residues. From germline, CDR1 is MDHEN and CDR2 SYDVKM. The CDR3, as DNA: TGTGCCAGCAGTTTTCGATTAGCGGGAGGCTATGAGCAGTTCTTC. Protein product: CASSFRLAGGYEQFF.